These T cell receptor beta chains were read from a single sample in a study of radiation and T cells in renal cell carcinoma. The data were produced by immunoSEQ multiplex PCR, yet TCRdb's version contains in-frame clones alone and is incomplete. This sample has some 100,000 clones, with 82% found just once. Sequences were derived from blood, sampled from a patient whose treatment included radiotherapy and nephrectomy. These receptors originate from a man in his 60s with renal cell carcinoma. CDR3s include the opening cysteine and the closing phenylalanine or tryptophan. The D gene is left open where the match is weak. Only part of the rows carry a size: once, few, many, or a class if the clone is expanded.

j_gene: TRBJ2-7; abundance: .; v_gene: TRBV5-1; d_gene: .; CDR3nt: TGCGCCAGCAGCTTGGTAACGGGAATAGCGGGACAGGCTTACGAGCAGTACTTC; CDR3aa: CASSLVTGIAGQAYEQYF
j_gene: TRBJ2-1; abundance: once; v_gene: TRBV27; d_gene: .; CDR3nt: TGTGCCAGCAGCCTGGGGGCCGGCTACAATGAGCAGTTCTTC; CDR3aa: CASSLGAGYNEQFF
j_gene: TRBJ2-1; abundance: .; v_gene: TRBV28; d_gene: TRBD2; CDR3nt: TGTGCCAGCGGGAGGATGACTAGCGGTACGTCCAATGAGCAGTTCTTC; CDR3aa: CASGRMTSGTSNEQFF
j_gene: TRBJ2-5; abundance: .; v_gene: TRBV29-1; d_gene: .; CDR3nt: TGCAGCGTTGAAGAGGGGGCGGGAGTATCTACGAACTTC; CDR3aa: CSVEEGAGVSTNF
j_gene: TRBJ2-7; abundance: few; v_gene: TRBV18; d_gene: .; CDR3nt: TGTGCCAGCTCACCAGGGGACAGAGGGGGGACCTCCCTCGAGCAGTACTTC; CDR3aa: CASSPGDRGGTSLEQYF
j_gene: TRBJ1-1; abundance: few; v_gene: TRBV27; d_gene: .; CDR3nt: TGTGCCAGCAGTTTATATGGGACGAACACTGAAGCTTTCTTT; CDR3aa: CASSLYGTNTEAFF
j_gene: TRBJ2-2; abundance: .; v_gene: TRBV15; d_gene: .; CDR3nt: TGTGCCACCAGCAGAGATCGCTCCGGGTCCAACACCGGGGAGCTGTTTTTT; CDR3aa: CATSRDRSGSNTGELFF
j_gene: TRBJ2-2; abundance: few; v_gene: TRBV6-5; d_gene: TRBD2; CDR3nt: TGTGCCAGCAGTTACACAAGGACTAGCGGGACCGGGGAGCTGTTTTTT; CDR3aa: CASSYTRTSGTGELFF
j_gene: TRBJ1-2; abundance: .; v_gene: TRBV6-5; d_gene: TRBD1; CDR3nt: TGTGCCAGCAGTCGGAAACCACAGGGGGCCCTTGGCTACACCTTC; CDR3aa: CASSRKPQGALGYTF
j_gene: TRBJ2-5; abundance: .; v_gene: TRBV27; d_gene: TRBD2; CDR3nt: TGTGCCAGCAGTTTTTCCAGCGGGAGGGCGGGGACCCAGTACTTC; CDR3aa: CASSFSSGRAGTQYF
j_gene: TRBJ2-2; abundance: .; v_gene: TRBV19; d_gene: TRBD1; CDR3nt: TGTGCCAGTAGTTCGACAGGGTCGACCGGGGAGCTGTTTTTT; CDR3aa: CASSSTGSTGELFF
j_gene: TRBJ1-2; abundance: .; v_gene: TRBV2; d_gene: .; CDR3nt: TGTGCCAGCAGTGAGTTACGGGGCGTCTATGGCTACACCTTC; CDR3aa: CASSELRGVYGYTF
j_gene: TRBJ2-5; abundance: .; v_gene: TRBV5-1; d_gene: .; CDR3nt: TGCGCCAGCAGCTTGGACCCCCAAGAGACCCAGTACTTC; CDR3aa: CASSLDPQETQYF
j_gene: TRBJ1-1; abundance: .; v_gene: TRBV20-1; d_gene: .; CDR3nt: TGCAGTGCTAGGGCCGGGACGGAAGCTTTCTTT; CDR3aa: CSARAGTEAFF
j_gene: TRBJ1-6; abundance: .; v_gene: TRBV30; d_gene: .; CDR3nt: TGTGCCTGGAGACCGGACTATAATTCACCCCTCCACTTT; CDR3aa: CAWRPDYNSPLHF
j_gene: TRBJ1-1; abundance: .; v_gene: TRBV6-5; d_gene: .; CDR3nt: TGTGCCAGCACCTCTGGGGGCACTGAAGCTTTCTTT; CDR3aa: CASTSGGTEAFF
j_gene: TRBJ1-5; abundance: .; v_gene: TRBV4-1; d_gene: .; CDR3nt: TGCGCCAGCAGCCAAGCCGCAGGTTTTAGCAATCAGCCCCAGCATTTT; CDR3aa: CASSQAAGFSNQPQHF
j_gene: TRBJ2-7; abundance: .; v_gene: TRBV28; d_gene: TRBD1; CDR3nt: TGTGCCAGCAGGGGGACAGGGGTCGAGCAGTACTTC; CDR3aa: CASRGTGVEQYF
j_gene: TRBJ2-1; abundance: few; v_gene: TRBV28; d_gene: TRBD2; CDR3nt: TGTGCCAGCAGTTTACCCCAACACTTACCCTCCCGCGCGGGAGGATCCTACAATGAGCAGTTCTTC; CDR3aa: CASSLPQHLPSRAGGSYNEQFF
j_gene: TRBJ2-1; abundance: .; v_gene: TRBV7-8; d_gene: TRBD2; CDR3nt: TGTGCCAGCAGCTTAATCGGGAGGAATGAGCAGTTCTTC; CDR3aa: CASSLIGRNEQFF
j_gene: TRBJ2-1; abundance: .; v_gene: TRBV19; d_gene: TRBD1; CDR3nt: TGTGCCAGTAGTAACGAACGGACAGGCCATGGGGATGAGCAGTTCTTC; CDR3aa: CASSNERTGHGDEQFF
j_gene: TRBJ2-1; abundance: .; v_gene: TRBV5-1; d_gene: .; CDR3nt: TGCGCCAGCAGCTCACACCAGAGAAACAATGAGCAGTTCTTC; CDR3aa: CASSSHQRNNEQFF
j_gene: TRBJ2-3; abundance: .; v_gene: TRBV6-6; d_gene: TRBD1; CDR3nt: TGTGCCAGCAGTTACTCCAACAGGGGGTCAGATACGCAGTATTTT; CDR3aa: CASSYSNRGSDTQYF
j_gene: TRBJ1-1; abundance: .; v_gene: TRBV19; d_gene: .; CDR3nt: TGTGCCAGTAGCTCGGGACGGAACACTGAAGCTTTCTTT; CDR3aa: CASSSGRNTEAFF